Shown below are 25 T cell receptor beta chains from a single sample sequenced in a study of blood T cells in healthy people across ages. Sample-barcoded 5' priming and a J-beta primer mix drove a second PCR of roughly 7 to 11 cycles. From the 5' RACE reads, TCRdb called clonotypes with MiXCR, one entry per CDR3 protein. Of about 1 million distinct CDR3 sequences in the sample, roughly 24% were seen once. This sample also appeared in a second study, on T cells of mothers and their children.

The sample was blood. The receptors come from a girl aged 2 to 10 in good health.

This rearrangement joins TRBV4-1 to TRBJ2-7; maybe TRBD2 (6 bases). Germline V gene data show CDR1 as MGHRA and CDR2 as YSYEKL. CDR3 length equals 14 residues. V was clipped by 2 bases and J by 0 bases, with 8 bases between them. This chain's CDR3 is CASSQIAASYEQYF. The CDR3, as DNA: TGCGCCAGCAGCCAAATAGCGGCCTCCTACGAGCAGTACTTC.

This clonotype was detected a few times. V gene TRBV20-1 combines with J gene TRBJ2-4; 8 bases are a match to TRBD2. Germline CDR1 reads DFQATT; CDR2 reads SNEGSKA (reference sequence). The CDR3 has 14 amino acids. The V gene end was trimmed by 6 bases and the J gene end by 8 bases; junction bases not matched to a gene: 12. As DNA, the CDR3 is TGCAGTGCCTCGGGAGGGCCGACGGGAGACATTCAGTACTTC. Protein: CSASGGPTGDIQYF.

This clonotype has only a few counts. The genes are TRBV28 and TRBJ2-1, with a possible D match to TRBD1 (5 bases). The ends were cut back, 2 bases at V and 0 bases at J, with 14 bases in the middle. The V gene's germline CDR1 is MDHEN and CDR2 SYDVKM. The CDR3 sequence is 17 residues long. CDR3 protein: CASSLIQAVSSYNEQFF. In nucleotides, the CDR3 is TGTGCCAGCAGTTTAATACAGGCCGTCTCCTCCTACAATGAGCAGTTCTTC. Variable domain in full (rest from reference TRBV28 and TRBJ2-1): DVKVTQSSRYLVKRTGEKVFLECVQDMDHENMFWYRQDPGLGLRLIYFSYDVKMKEKGDIPEGYSVSREKKERFSLILESASTNQTSMYLCASSLIQAVSSYNEQFFGPGTRLTVL.

This clonotype occurred once. This chain connects TRBV12-3 or TRBV12-4 to TRBJ1-3, with D uncertain. The CDR3 has 15 residues. The V end was cut by 7 bases, the J end by 2 bases, with 15 bases between. CDR3 nucleotide sequence: TGTGCCAGCACTGTAGCACGAGGCCCTGGAAACACCATATATTTT. This translates into CASTVARGPGNTIYF.

This clonotype was seen more than once but under ten times. The chain employs TRBV7-9 and TRBJ2-5; D ambiguous. V was cut by 5 bases and J by 3 bases, with 13 bases left in between. Germline values: CDR1 SEHNR, CDR2 FQNEAQ (reference sequence). There are 14 residues in the CDR3. The CDR3 sequence is CASSQGSSEETQYF. The DNA for the CDR3 is TGTGCCAGCAGCCAAGGGTCTTCGGAAGAGACCCAGTACTTC.

The sample holds a few counts of this clonotype. The genes are TRBV20-1 and TRBJ2-3, with 11 bases that match TRBD2. Losses at the gene ends were 0 bases for V and 2 bases for J; bases not matched to a gene: 13. The CDR3 consists of 19 residues. The germline gives CDR1 DFQATT, CDR2 SNEGSKA (reference sequence). The CDR3 region is CSARDPVGTSGKITDTQYF. CDR3 nucleotide sequence: TGCAGTGCTAGAGATCCCGTTGGGACTAGCGGCAAGATCACAGATACGCAGTATTTT.

This clonotype was observed a handful of times. The CDR3 nucleotides read TGCGCCAGCAGCTTGGAAGATGCGGGACCGGGCGAGCAGTACTTC. Translating it yields CASSLEDAGPGEQYF. This chain connects TRBV5-1 to TRBJ2-5, with a tentative D call TRBD2 (6 bases). The J call may be mistaken, given a closer DNA end match to TRBJ2-7. This CDR3 region has 15 residues. Germline loops: CDR1 SGHRS, CDR2 YFSETQ.

In its sample, this clonotype was seen a few times. For the CDR3, the DNA is TGTGCCAGCACCCCGAATGCGGCTAACTATGGCTACACCTTC. It encodes CASTPNAANYGYTF. The V call is TRBV12-3 or TRBV12-4, the J call TRBJ1-2; D is undetermined. V was trimmed by 7 bases and J by 0 bases, leaving 12 bases between them. The CDR3 is 14 residues long.

In this sample, this clonotype turned up a few times. The chain joins TRBV4-1 to TRBJ2-1; no clear D gene. The CDR3 loop spans 14 amino acids. The V gene's germline CDR1 is MGHRA and CDR2 YSYEKL. The ends were cut back, 1 base at V and 6 bases at J, with 10 bases in the middle. Written as DNA, the CDR3 is TGCGCCAGCAGCCAAGTTCTCAGCGCCAATGAGCAGTTCTTC. Encoded protein: CASSQVLSANEQFF.

The chain has TRBV19 and TRBJ2-3; D gene unclear. Trimming stripped 3 bases from V and 6 bases from J, with 4 bases between. Germline V CDR1 and CDR2: LNHDA, SQIVND (reference sequence). The CDR3 is 11 amino acids. The CDR3 protein is CASSMGDTQYF. CDR3 coding DNA: TGTGCCAGTAGTATGGGGGATACGCAGTATTTT.

The rearrangement links TRBV7-2 to TRBJ1-2; TRBD1 is a possible D gene (5 bases). The V end was cut by 4 bases, the J end by 10 bases, with 19 bases between. This CDR3 is built from 14 residues. Germline values: CDR1 SGHTA, CDR2 FQGNSA. CDR3 region: CASSSSGTPSTYTF. As DNA, the CDR3 is TGTGCCAGCAGCTCGTCCGGGACGCCTTCGACCTACACCTTC.

CDR3 in amino acids: CASSSMNSWNTEAFF. The CDR3 DNA sequence: TGCGCCAGCAGCTCCATGAACAGCTGGAACACTGAAGCTTTCTTT. The chain is built from TRBV5-1 and TRBJ1-1; no definite D call. Germline V CDR1 and CDR2: SGHRS, YFSETQ. The CDR3 is 15 amino acids. Trimming shortened V by 3 bases and J by 1 base, and 13 bases separated the two germline ends.

This clonotype appeared a few times. The chain combines TRBV28 with TRBJ2-5, with D possibly being TRBD1 or TRBD2 (5 bases each). The J call may be wrong; the DNA end is better matched by TRBJ2-7. Germline CDR1 and CDR2: MDHEN and SYDVKM. This CDR3 spans 13 amino acids. As DNA, the CDR3 is TGTGCCAGCAGTGCCAGGGAGTCCTACGAGCAGTACTTC. This translates into CASSARESYEQYF.

The genes are TRBV4-2 and TRBJ2-5; 7 nucleotides match TRBD1. TRBJ2-7 matches the DNA end more closely, so the J call is doubtful. The CDR3 sequence is 17 residues long. Germline lookup yields CDR1 LGHNA and CDR2 YNFKEQ. The chain's CDR3 is CASSQDRDRYTTYEQYF. CDR3 in DNA: TGTGCCAGCAGCCAAGACCGGGACAGATATACAACCTACGAGCAGTACTTC.

This clonotype was seen a single time. The gene calls are TRBV2 and TRBJ2-3, with D hard to call. Germline values: CDR1 SNHLY, CDR2 FYNNEI. V lost 2 bases, J lost 0 bases, and 9 bases lay in between. The CDR3 sequence is 15 residues long. CDR3 nucleotides: TGTGCCAGCAGTGAATTCGTGGGGAGCACAGATACGCAGTATTTT. Translation: CASSEFVGSTDTQYF. The whole variable domain, remainder taken from reference TRBV2 and TRBJ2-3, is EPEVTQTPSHQVTQMGQEVILRCVPISNHLYFYWYRQILGQKVEFLVSFYNNEISEKSEIFDDQFSVERPDGSNFTLKIRSTKLEDSAMYFCASSEFVGSTDTQYFGPGTRLTVL.

In this sample, this clonotype turned up a few times. The chain uses TRBV28 and TRBJ2-7; D not resolved. CDR1 MDHEN and CDR2 SYDVKM come from the germline V gene. This CDR3 has 13 residues. Trimming shortened V by 8 bases and J by 1 base, and 12 bases separated the two germline ends. The CDR3 DNA sequence: TGTGCCAGCTCCAGGCTCGTATCCTACGAGCAGTACTTC. It yields the protein CASSRLVSYEQYF.

V and J are TRBV29-1 and TRBJ1-2; D unclear. Germline CDR1 is SQVTM and CDR2 is ANQGSEA. V lost 7 bases to trimming and J lost 10 bases, with 16 bases between them. CDR3 length: 11 amino acids. The CDR3 DNA sequence: TGCAGCGCCGTTACTGAGTTTGACTACACCTTC. It codes for CSAVTEFDYTF.

This clonotype was counted a few times. V usage is TRBV9 and J usage is TRBJ2-1, with D perhaps TRBD1 or TRBD2 (5 bases each). Germline V gene sequence: CDR1 SGDLS, CDR2 YYNGEE. Trimming stripped 4 bases from V and 5 bases from J, with 16 bases between. This CDR3 contains 15 residues. CDR3 in amino acids: CASSPAGTPDNEQFF. CDR3 DNA: TGTGCCAGCAGCCCTGCCGGGACCCCCGACAATGAGCAGTTCTTC.

The sample holds a few counts of this clonotype. The genes are TRBV7-3 and TRBJ2-7; D not certain. V shed 5 bases and J shed 7 bases, with 18 bases lying between them. Per the germline V gene, CDR1 is SGHTA and CDR2 is FQGTGA. The CDR3 contains 14 residues. For the CDR3, the DNA is TGTGCCAGCAGCCCAGATTCCTCCACGGAAGAGCAGTACTTC. This codes for CASSPDSSTEEQYF.

The CDR3 DNA is TGCAGCGTCCACAGCGGCTACGAGCAGTACTTC. It specifies CSVHSGYEQYF. The chain links TRBV29-1 to TRBJ2-7; tentative D call: TRBD2 (5 bases). The V end was cut by 6 bases, the J end by 3 bases, with 9 bases between. This CDR3 is 11 amino acids long. Germline-derived CDR1 and CDR2 are SQVTM and ANQGSEA.

The rearrangement links TRBV9 to TRBJ1-3, with a weak D call TRBD1 (6 bases). The CDR3 covers 16 residues. Trimming cost V 0 bases and J 0 bases, with 10 bases left between them. Germline V gene data show CDR1 as SGDLS and CDR2 as YYNGEE. Written as DNA, the CDR3 is TGTGCCAGCAGCGTAGTCGGAGGGGGCTCTGGAAACACCATATATTTT. This gives the protein CASSVVGGGSGNTIYF.

This clonotype has more than one count but fewer than ten. The chain combines TRBV7-2 with TRBJ2-1, with TRBD2 identical over 8 bases. CDR3 length: 16 residues. CDR1 and CDR2 (germline): SGHTA, FQGNSA. V trimming: 4 bases; J trimming: 2 bases; junction bases outside the gene matches: 7. This CDR3 is CASSSLEREPYNEQFF. In DNA form, the CDR3 reads TGTGCCAGCAGCTCTCTAGAGCGGGAGCCCTACAATGAGCAGTTCTTC. The variable domain in full, with the rest retrieved from reference TRBV7-2 and TRBJ2-1, is GAGVSQSPSNKVTEKGKDVELRCDPISGHTALYWYRQSLGQGLEFLIYFQGNSAPDKSGLPSDRFSAERTGGSVSTLTIQRTQQEDSAVYLCASSSLEREPYNEQFFGPGTRLTVL.

This clonotype occurred many times. The chain has TRBV5-1 and TRBJ2-5, with D unclear. V lost 4 bases and J lost 1, with 11 bases in between. This CDR3 is built from 14 residues. Germline V CDR1 and CDR2: SGHRS, YFSETQ. In DNA, the CDR3 is TGCGCCAGCAGCGCGAAAGTCATCCAAGAGACCCAGTACTTC. As protein: CASSAKVIQETQYF.

This clonotype showed up just a few times. This chain uses TRBV29-1 with TRBJ2-4; no definite D call. The CDR3 sequence is 13 residues long. Between the trimmed V and J ends, which lost 6 bases and 4 bases, there was a span of 13 bases. In germline, CDR1 is SQVTM, CDR2 ANQGSEA. The CDR3 region has the DNA TGCAGCGTCAAAAGTAACCCTAAAAACATTCAGTACTTC. Translating it yields CSVKSNPKNIQYF.

The chain links TRBV4-1 to TRBJ1-4; no definite D call. The CDR3 extends over 16 amino acids. Germline CDR1 is MGHRA and CDR2 is YSYEKL. Trimming stripped 0 bases from V and 3 bases from J, with 11 bases between. The CDR3 DNA follows: TGCGCCAGCAGCCAAGATCCCAGGAGGGCTAATGAAAAACTGTTTTTT. Translating it yields CASSQDPRRANEKLFF.